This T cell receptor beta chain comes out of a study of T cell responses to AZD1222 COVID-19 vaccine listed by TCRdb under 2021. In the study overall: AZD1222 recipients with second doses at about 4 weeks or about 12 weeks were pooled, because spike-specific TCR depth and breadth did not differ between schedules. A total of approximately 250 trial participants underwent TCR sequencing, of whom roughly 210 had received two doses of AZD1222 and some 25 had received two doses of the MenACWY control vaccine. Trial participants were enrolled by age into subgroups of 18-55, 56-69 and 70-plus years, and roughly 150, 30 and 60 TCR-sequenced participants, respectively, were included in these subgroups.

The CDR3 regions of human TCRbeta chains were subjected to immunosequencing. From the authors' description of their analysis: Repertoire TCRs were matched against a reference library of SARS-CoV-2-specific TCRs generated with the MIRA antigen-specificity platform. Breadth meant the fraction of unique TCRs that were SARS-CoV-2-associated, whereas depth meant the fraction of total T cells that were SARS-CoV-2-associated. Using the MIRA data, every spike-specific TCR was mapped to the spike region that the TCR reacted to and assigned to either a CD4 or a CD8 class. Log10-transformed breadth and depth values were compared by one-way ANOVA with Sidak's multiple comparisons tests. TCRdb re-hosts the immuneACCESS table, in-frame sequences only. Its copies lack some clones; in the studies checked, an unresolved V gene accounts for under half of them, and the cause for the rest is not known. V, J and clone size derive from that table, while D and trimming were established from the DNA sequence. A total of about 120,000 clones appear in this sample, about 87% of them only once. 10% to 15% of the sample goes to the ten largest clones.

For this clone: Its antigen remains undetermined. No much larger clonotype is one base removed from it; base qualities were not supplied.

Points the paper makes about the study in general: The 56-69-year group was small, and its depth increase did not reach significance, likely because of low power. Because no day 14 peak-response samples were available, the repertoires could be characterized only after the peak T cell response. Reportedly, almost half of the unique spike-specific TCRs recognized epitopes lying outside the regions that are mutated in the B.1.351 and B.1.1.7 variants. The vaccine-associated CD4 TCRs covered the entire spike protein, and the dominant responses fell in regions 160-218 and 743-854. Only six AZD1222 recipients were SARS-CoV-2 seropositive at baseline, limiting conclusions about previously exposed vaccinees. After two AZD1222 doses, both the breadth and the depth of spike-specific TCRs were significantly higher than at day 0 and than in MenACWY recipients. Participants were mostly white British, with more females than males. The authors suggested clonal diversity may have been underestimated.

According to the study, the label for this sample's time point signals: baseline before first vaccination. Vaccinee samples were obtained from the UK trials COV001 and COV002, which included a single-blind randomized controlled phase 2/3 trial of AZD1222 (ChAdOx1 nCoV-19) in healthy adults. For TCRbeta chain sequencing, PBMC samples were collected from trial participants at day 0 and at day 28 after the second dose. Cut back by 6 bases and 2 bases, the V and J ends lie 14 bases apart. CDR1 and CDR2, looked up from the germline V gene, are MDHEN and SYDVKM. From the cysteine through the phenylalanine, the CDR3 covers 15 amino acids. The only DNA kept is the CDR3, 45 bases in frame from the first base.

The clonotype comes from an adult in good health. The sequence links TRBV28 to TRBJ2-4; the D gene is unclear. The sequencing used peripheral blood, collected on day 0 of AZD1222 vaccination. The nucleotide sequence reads TGTGCCAGCAGCCCCCGGCGGTACACCAAAAACATTCAGTACTTC. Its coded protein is CASSPRRYTKNIQYF.